The clone carrying this T cell receptor beta chain was counted a single time. No antigen is known for it. This entry comes from a study of cytomegalovirus exposure and HLA in healthy donors. A multiplex PCR was run with 60 Vbeta primers and 13 Jbeta primers. The repertoire was sequenced with immunoSEQ multiplex PCR; TCRdb's copy has only in-frame clones and lacks some. Altogether 150,000 to 200,000 clones are present, roughly 80% being singletons, with the ten largest covering around 4.7%. General study points: For cytomegalovirus status, the classifier reportedly gave diagnoses with high specificity and sensitivity. Among TCR beta chains, those listed as cytomegalovirus-associated numbered around 180. A later analysis reportedly identified an Asian-associated ancestry cluster as carrying fewer N-insertions than the 666-donor mean.

The CDR3 spans 15 residues. V lost 3 bases to trimming and J lost 5 bases; unmatched junction nucleotides: 4. Germline CDR1 SGHNT, CDR2 YYREEE (reference sequence). This TCR derives from a male donor in good health and CMV-seronegative. The specimen was PBMCs. This chain links TRBV5-4 with TRBJ2-2, with 10 nucleotides matching TRBD2. CDR3 DNA: TGTGCCAGCAGCTCCTGGACTAGCGGAACCGGGGAGCTGTTTTTT. Its translation: CASSSWTSGTGELFF. The whole variable domain, remainder taken from reference TRBV5-4 and TRBJ2-2, is ETGVTQSPTHLIKTRGQQVTLRCSSQSGHNTVSWYQQALGQGPQFIFQYYREEENGRGNFPPRFSGLQFPNYSSELNVNALELDDSALYLCASSSWTSGTGELFFGEGSRLTVL.